Sequencing of this T cell receptor (beta chain) was carried out in a study of blood T cell repertoires in COVID-19. The CDR3 covers 19 residues. Germline V gene lookup returns CDR1 LNHDA and CDR2 SQIVND (reference sequence). Trimming took off 7 bases at V and 0 bases at J, with 27 bases between the two ends. The authors' processing: Researchers report that nucleated cell counts were estimated from reference gene primer amplification. This table comes from immunoSEQ multiplex PCR, and its TCRdb copy is limited to in-frame clones, with some not included. V and J calls and clone size follow that table, whereas D and trimming were derived from the DNA. The table shows about 250,000 clones, with about 89% occurring only once.

The specimen sequenced was peripheral blood. The chain carries TRBV19 and TRBJ1-2, with D perhaps matching TRBD1 (5 bases). The TCR sequence derives from a woman aged 55 to 70 who had recovered from COVID-19. CDR3 nucleotide sequence: TGTGCCAGTACCAGCTATGGAGACAGTCTAAGGCGACCTAACTATGGCTACACCTTC. Translating it yields CASTSYGDSLRRPNYGYTF.